One sample yielded the 17 T cell receptor beta chains listed below, sequenced in a study of blood T cell repertoires in COVID-19. TCRdb's table, derived via immunoSEQ multiplex PCR, lists solely in-frame clones and lacks some. Here the sample spans roughly 250,000 clones, around 86% being singletons. The sequenced sample consisted of peripheral blood. These receptors all stem from a woman aged 55-69 years with active or convalescent COVID-19.

The chain carries TRBV18 and TRBJ2-1, with TRBD1 as a possible D gene (5 bases). This CDR3 is 16 amino acids long. Germline V gives CDR1 KGHSH, CDR2 LQKENI. Trimming left V 0 bases short and J 1 base short, with 10 bases between. CDR3 coding DNA: TGTGCCAGCTCACCACCAGGGGTTGGATCCTACAATGAGCAGTTCTTC. It codes for CASSPPGVGSYNEQFF.

This sequence joins TRBV29-1 and TRBJ1-6, with 8 bases fitting TRBD1. After removal of 0 bases from V and 12 bases from J, the junction contained 7 bases not matched to a gene. CDR3 length: 14 amino acids. Germline lookup yields CDR1 SQVTM and CDR2 ANQGSEA. CDR3 DNA: TGCAGCGTTGAAGATTCTGGACAGGGCCAACCCCTCCACTTT. Translation: CSVEDSGQGQPLHF.

V gene TRBV28 combines with J gene TRBJ1-6; 7 bases agree with TRBD1. CDR1 and CDR2 from the germline V gene are MDHEN and SYDVKM. The CDR3 is made up of 14 amino acids. Unmatched junction bases numbered 6, after V lost 4 bases and J lost 9 bases. The CDR3 loop is CASSSRQGGSPLHF. In nucleotides, the CDR3 is TGTGCCAGCAGTTCCCGACAGGGTGGTTCACCCCTCCACTTT.

The gene calls are TRBV7-9 and TRBJ2-1, with 9 bases lining up with TRBD2. The V gene end was trimmed by 5 bases and the J gene end by 12 bases; junction bases not matched to a gene: 8. This CDR3 region has 13 residues. Germline assignment: CDR1 SEHNR and CDR2 FQNEAQ (reference sequence). The CDR3 spells CASSNVAGGPQFF. CDR3 nucleotide sequence: TGTGCCAGCAGCAACGTGGCGGGGGGGCCGCAGTTCTTC. Combining the CDR3 with reference TRBV7-9 and TRBJ2-1 gives the whole variable domain DTGVSQNPRHKITKRGQNVTFRCDPISEHNRLYWYRQTLGQGPEFLTYFQNEAQLEKSRLLSDRFSAERPKGSFSTLEIQRTEQGDSAMYLCASSNVAGGPQFFGPGTRLTVL.

The chain joins TRBV7-8 to TRBJ2-1, with 7 bases fitting TRBD2. Germline CDR1 SGHVS, CDR2 FQNEAQ. Trimming took 5 bases from V and 5 from J; bases not matched to a gene: 9. The CDR3 is made up of 15 amino acids. The DNA for the CDR3 is TGTGCCAGCAGCCCACCGAAAGCGGGGAACAATGAGCAGTTCTTC. As protein: CASSPPKAGNNEQFF.

The chain combines TRBV18 with TRBJ2-5, with 8 bases matching TRBD2. The CDR3 spans 16 residues. In germline, CDR1 is KGHSH, CDR2 LQKENI. The V segment lost 1 base and the J segment 4 bases; nucleotides outside the gene matches: 8. Here the CDR3 reads CASSPLPGGPGETQYF. For the CDR3, the DNA is TGTGCCAGCTCACCACTCCCGGGGGGGCCGGGAGAGACCCAGTACTTC.

In DNA form, the CDR3 reads TGTGCCAGCCGGACAGAGAACTATGGCTACACCTTC. Its protein is CASRTENYGYTF. The chain is built from TRBV2 and TRBJ1-2, with D possibly TRBD1 on 6 matching bases. The germline V gene encodes CDR1 SNHLY and CDR2 FYNNEI. The CDR3 has 12 amino acids. With 8 bases removed from V and 2 bases from J, the gap between germline ends came to 9 bases.

The V and J genes are TRBV9 and TRBJ1-4; 11 nucleotides agree with TRBD1. Germline V CDR1 and CDR2: SGDLS, YYNGEE. The CDR3 spans 15 residues. The V and J ends lost 4 bases and 2 bases, in that order; junction bases with no gene match: 1. The CDR3 bases are TGTGCCAGCAGCCGGGACAGGGGGACTAATGAAAAACTGTTTTTT. This codes for CASSRDRGTNEKLFF.

The chain has TRBV7-3 and TRBJ2-3, with 14 positions matching TRBD2. The germline CDR1 and CDR2 sequences are SGHTA and FQGTGA. CDR3 length: 19 amino acids. With V trimmed by 2 bases and J by 2 bases, 9 bases remained unmatched. CDR3 region: CASSLRGRTSGGITDTQYF. CDR3 nucleotides: TGTGCCAGCAGCTTACGAGGGAGGACTAGCGGGGGGATCACAGATACGCAGTATTTT.

This clone was found once. The chain has TRBV30 and TRBJ2-3; a possible D gene is TRBD1 (6 bases). The CDR3 spans 15 residues. CDR1 is GTSNPN and CDR2 is SVGIG in the germline V gene (reference sequence). Trimming removed 2 bases at V and 1 base at J, with 13 bases between. CDR3 residues: CAWSRAGAGTDTQYF. CDR3 sequence (DNA): TGTGCCTGGAGTAGGGCAGGGGCAGGCACAGATACGCAGTATTTT.

This sequence joins TRBV6-5 and TRBJ2-1; 7 nucleotides align to TRBD1. Germline CDR1 is MNHEY and CDR2 is SVGAGI. CDR3 length equals 14 residues. V was clipped by 4 bases and J by 8 bases; unmatched bases: 8. The CDR3 region is CASSLGDRVDEQFF. Written as DNA, the CDR3 is TGTGCCAGCAGTTTGGGCGACAGGGTTGATGAGCAGTTCTTC.

This chain connects TRBV6-5 to TRBJ2-7; D call uncertain. The CDR3 is 15 amino acids. Germline V lookup: CDR1 MNHEY, CDR2 SVGAGI. V gave up 0 bases and J gave up 3 bases, with 12 bases separating them. Here the CDR3 DNA reads TGTGCCAGCAGTTACTCGTCGGTGGCAGGCTACGAGCAGTACTTC. This translates into CASSYSSVAGYEQYF.

CDR3 DNA sequence: TGTGCCAGCAGCTTAGACCACGCCGGAGAGACCCAGTACTTC. Translated: CASSLDHAGETQYF. The V call is TRBV7-2, the J call TRBJ2-5, with D uncertain. There are 14 residues in the CDR3. V was trimmed by 1 base and J by 4 bases, leaving 10 bases between them. The germline V gene encodes CDR1 SGHTA and CDR2 FQGNSA.

The genes are TRBV7-2 and TRBJ2-2; D perhaps matches TRBD2 (6 bases). The CDR3 consists of 15 residues. With 3 bases removed from V and 1 base from J, the gap between germline ends came to 9 bases. The germline V gene encodes CDR1 SGHTA and CDR2 FQGNSA. The CDR3 loop is CASSLHSGNTGELFF. The CDR3 region has the DNA TGTGCCAGCAGCTTGCATAGCGGGAACACCGGGGAGCTGTTTTTT.

The chain couples TRBV11-2 to TRBJ1-6, with D maybe TRBD1 (6 bases). The V and J ends lost 5 bases and 5 bases respectively, with 16 bases between them. CDR1 is SGHAT, CDR2 FQNNGV, per germline. The CDR3 spans 16 residues. DNA of the CDR3: TGTGCCAGCAGCCCGAGGACAGTCTCGAATAATTCACCCCTCCACTTT. Amino acids: CASSPRTVSNNSPLHF. The full variable domain, rest sourced from reference TRBV11-2 and TRBJ1-6, is EAGVAQSPRYKIIEKRQSVAFWCNPISGHATLYWYQQILGQGPKLLIQFQNNGVVDDSQLPKDRFSAERLKGVDSTLKIQPAKLEDSAVYLCASSPRTVSNNSPLHFGNGTRLTVT.

The genes are TRBV30 and TRBJ1-2; D might be TRBD1 (6 bases). The length of the CDR3 is 13 residues. The V end lost 4 bases, the J end lost 5 bases, and 14 bases lay between the germline ends. The germline CDR1 and CDR2 sequences are GTSNPN and SVGIG (reference sequence). DNA of the CDR3: TGTGCCTGGATTCCCAGGGGAAGTTATGGCTACACCTTC. Translating it yields CAWIPRGSYGYTF.

The chain is built from TRBV7-9 and TRBJ2-5; TRBD1 matches at 10 bases. CDR1 is SEHNR, CDR2 FQNEAQ, per germline (reference sequence). V lost 3 bases and J lost 9; bases outside the gene matches: 4. CDR3 length equals 13 residues. Here the CDR3 reads CASSFPDRGAQYF. DNA for the CDR3: TGTGCCAGCAGCTTTCCGGACAGGGGGGCCCAGTACTTC.